These 12 T cell receptor beta chains were sequenced from one sample in a study of control samples from healthy donors and cancer patients. Libraries were prepared by immunoSEQ multiplex PCR; TCRdb keeps only in-frame clonotypes and omits some of them. The data contain approximately 110,000 clones, approximately 90% of them singletons. Sequenced sample: blood. These receptors came from a woman aged 18-35 years in good health.

The chain couples TRBV10-2 to TRBJ2-1; D might be TRBD1 (5 bases). Germline CDR1 is WSHSY and CDR2 is SAAADI. Trimming stripped 3 bases from V and 0 bases from J, with 9 bases between. The CDR3 extends over 15 amino acids. CDR3 DNA: TGCGCCAGCAGTGAAGGCAGGGACTCCTACAATGAGCAGTTCTTC. The encoded protein is CASSEGRDSYNEQFF.

The rearrangement uses TRBV28 and TRBJ2-6; a weak D match, TRBD2 (6 bases). Trimming pared 8 bases from V and 4 bases from J, leaving 9 bases between. Per germline, CDR1 MDHEN and CDR2 SYDVKM. The length of the CDR3 is 13 residues. CDR3 nucleotide sequence: TGTGCCAGCGGACGGGGGGGGGCCAACGTCCTGACTTTC. Translating it yields CASGRGGANVLTF.

The rearrangement joins TRBV6-2 or TRBV6-3 to TRBJ2-1; D possibly corresponds to TRBD2 (7 bases). The CDR3 runs 15 residues. Deletions cut 5 bases from V and 3 bases from J, with 14 bases between. Germline V gene data show CDR1 as MNHEY and CDR2 as SVGEGT. CDR3 protein: CASSHQGRVYNEQFF. The DNA of the CDR3 is TGTGCCAGCAGTCATCAGGGGAGGGTCTACAATGAGCAGTTCTTC.

The genes are TRBV7-2 and TRBJ1-3, with unresolved D. Germline loops: CDR1 SGHTA, CDR2 FQGNSA. CDR3 length: 14 residues. With 1 base removed from V and 1 base from J, the gap between germline ends came to 5 bases. The CDR3 protein is CASSLGVSGNTIYF. Written as DNA, the CDR3 is TGTGCCAGCAGCTTAGGGGTTTCTGGAAACACCATATATTTT.

The chain joins TRBV28 to TRBJ2-3; D call uncertain. CDR1 and CDR2 from the germline V gene are MDHEN and SYDVKM. Trimming took 5 bases from V and 10 from J, leaving 10 bases between them. The CDR3 length is 11 residues. This CDR3 is CASSPAWAQYF. The CDR3 DNA reads as TGTGCCAGCAGTCCGGCTTGGGCGCAGTATTTT.

The V gene is TRBV7-9, the J gene TRBJ1-1; 7 bases match TRBD1. The CDR3 runs 15 residues. Germline trimming cut 2 bases from V and 2 bases from J; bases unmatched to any gene: 5. In germline, CDR1 is SEHNR, CDR2 FQNEAQ (reference sequence). The CDR3 spells CASSLSTGLNTEAFF. In nucleotides, the CDR3 is TGTGCCAGCAGCTTATCGACAGGGCTCAACACTGAAGCTTTCTTT. The full variable domain, completed using reference TRBV7-9 and TRBJ1-1, is DTGVSQNPRHKITKRGQNVTFRCDPISEHNRLYWYRQTLGQGPEFLTYFQNEAQLEKSRLLSDRFSAERPKGSFSTLEIQRTEQGDSAMYLCASSLSTGLNTEAFFGQGTRLTVV.

The gene calls are TRBV18 and TRBJ2-3; 14 nucleotides match TRBD2. V lost 3 bases and J lost 6; bases outside the gene matches: 5. Germline assignment: CDR1 KGHSH and CDR2 LQKENI. This CDR3 region has 16 residues. The CDR3 is CASSPRLAGGPDTQYF. The CDR3 DNA reads as TGTGCCAGCTCACCCCGACTAGCGGGGGGGCCGGATACGCAGTATTTT.

This chain uses TRBV7-2 with TRBJ2-3; D remains ambiguous. Germline CDR1 is SGHTA and CDR2 is FQGNSA. This CDR3 comprises 17 residues. Deletions cut 1 base from V and 2 bases from J, with 16 bases between. DNA for the CDR3: TGTGCCAGCAGCTTAGGCCCCAGAGTGTGGGACACAGATACGCAGTATTTT. Its translation is CASSLGPRVWDTDTQYF.

The V call is TRBV28, the J call TRBJ2-2; 11 bases fit TRBD1. The CDR3 consists of 15 residues. CDR1 is MDHEN, CDR2 SYDVKM, per germline. V lost 3 bases to trimming and J lost 5 bases; unmatched junction nucleotides: 2. CDR3 residues: CASSFGTGGTGELFF. CDR3 DNA sequence: TGTGCCAGCAGTTTTGGGACAGGGGGGACCGGGGAGCTGTTTTTT.

The rearrangement uses TRBV19 and TRBJ1-2, with D perhaps matching TRBD1 (5 bases). Between the trimmed V and J ends, which lost 7 bases and 3 bases, there was a span of 15 bases. Germline loops: CDR1 LNHDA, CDR2 SQIVND (reference sequence). This CDR3 region has 14 residues. The CDR3: CASTETWGDYGYTF. CDR3 sequence (DNA): TGTGCCAGTACCGAAACATGGGGGGACTATGGCTACACCTTC.

The gene calls are TRBV30 and TRBJ2-4, with unresolved D. Trimming shortened V by 2 bases and J by 1 base, and 21 bases separated the two germline ends. In germline, CDR1 is GTSNPN, CDR2 SVGIG (reference sequence). CDR3 length equals 18 residues. CDR3 in amino acids: CAWSSLVPSLGAKNIQYF. DNA of the CDR3: TGTGCCTGGAGTTCTCTAGTTCCTTCTCTTGGGGCCAAAAACATTCAGTACTTC.

This clone was recorded only once. The chain recombines TRBV4-2 with TRBJ1-1, with a weak D call TRBD1 (6 bases). The germline V gene encodes CDR1 LGHNA and CDR2 YNFKEQ. V was shortened by 3 bases and J by 5 bases, with 16 bases between the two germline ends. The CDR3 runs to 15 residues. The CDR3 protein is CASSHRTGSRTEAFF. CDR3 nucleotides: TGTGCCAGCAGCCACCGTACAGGGTCGAGAACTGAAGCTTTCTTT.